Below are 5 T cell receptor beta chains sequenced from a single sample in a study of tumor and adjacent non-tumor tissue in lung cancer. No cell sorting was done before RNA was extracted from the tissue. The normal lung tissue was taken more than 3 cm from the tumor edge. The library came from three nested PCR rounds adapted from ARM-PCR protocols. TCRdb fed the multiplex PCR reads into MiXCR, producing one record per CDR3 protein. This sample has approximately 62,000 distinct CDR3 sequences, with about 61% found just once. Sequencing was done on a sample of distant non-tumor lung tissue. These receptors originate from a man in his sixties or seventies with non-small cell lung cancer.

This clonotype was observed at least ten times. The rearrangement uses TRBV29-1 and TRBJ2-3; D could derive from TRBD1 or TRBD2 (5 bases each). The CDR3 is made up of 12 amino acids. Germline V gene sequence: CDR1 SQVTM, CDR2 ANQGSEA. With 5 bases removed from V and 8 bases from J, the gap between germline ends came to 14 bases. CDR3 sequence reads: CSVRDGRTTQYF. DNA of the CDR3: TGCAGCGTTCGGGACGGACGGACTACGCAGTATTTT.

This clonotype has at least ten counts. The chain links TRBV29-1 to TRBJ1-2; TRBD1 is a possible D gene (5 bases). Germline V gives CDR1 SQVTM, CDR2 ANQGSEA. The CDR3 covers 12 residues. V gave up 7 bases and J gave up 0 bases, with 9 bases separating them. DNA of the CDR3: TGCAGCGGCGGACAAACTAACTATGGCTACACCTTC. It is translated as CSGGQTNYGYTF. The entire variable domain, with the rest obtained from reference TRBV29-1 and TRBJ1-2, is as follows: SAVISQKPSRDICQRGTSLTIQCQVDSQVTMMFWYRQQPGQSLTLIATANQGSEATYESGFVIDKFPISRPNLTFSTLTVSNMSPEDSSIYLCSGGQTNYGYTFGSGTRLTVV.

Of note for this clonotype: Mismatch with germline at one junction end may stem from a read error. The chain combines TRBV7-8 with TRBJ2-1, with 9 bases lining up with TRBD2. Germline CDR1 is SGHVS and CDR2 is FQNEAQ. This CDR3 spans 16 amino acids. The CDR3 loop reads CASSSLAGETYNEQFF. DNA for the CDR3: TGTGCCAGCAGCTCTTTAGCGGGAGAGACCTACAATGAGCAATTCTTC.

The gene calls are TRBV20-1 and TRBJ2-3; 7 bases map to TRBD2. Germline V gene data show CDR1 as DFQATT and CDR2 as SNEGSKA (reference sequence). Germline trimming cut 7 bases from V and 2 bases from J; bases unmatched to any gene: 9. This CDR3 spans 14 amino acids. Here the CDR3 DNA reads TGCAGTGGTGATAGTGGGAGGGACACAGATACGCAGTATTTT. Protein: CSGDSGRDTDTQYF.

A word on this clonotype: The junction differs from germline at one of its ends, possibly a read error. The CDR3 DNA follows: TGTGCCAGCGAGACGGCAGGGACTCGTAATGGGCAGTTCTTC. Encoded protein: CASETAGTRNGQFF. The chain carries TRBV28 and TRBJ2-1; possibly TRBD2 for D (6 bases). CDR1 is MDHEN and CDR2 is SYDVKM in the germline V gene. The CDR3 has 14 residues.